The rows below give T cell receptor beta chains drawn from one sample of a study of blood T cell repertoires in COVID-19. The table came from immunoSEQ multiplex PCR; TCRdb's copy has only in-frame clones and leaves some out. Of about 260,000 clones in the sample, about 81% were seen once. The source material was PBMCs or T cells enriched from blood (not recorded which). The receptors stem from a man aged 30 to 39 with acute COVID-19. Both conserved end residues are part of each CDR3. Fields, in order: V gene, J gene, clone size, D gene, CDR3 length, CDR3 DNA, CDR3 protein. A D gene is named only where the DNA matches it firmly. The listing skips clone size in some rows; elsewhere it reads once, few, many or a size class.

>TRBV2|TRBJ1-3|.|TRBD1|16
TGTGCCAGCAGGGGGCCTGGGACAGAGAATGGAAACACCATATATTTT
CASRGPGTENGNTIYF
>TRBV10-1|TRBJ1-1|once|.|13
TGCGCCAGCAGTGATCCAGGGCGAACTGAAGCTTTCTTT
CASSDPGRTEAFF
>TRBV5-4|TRBJ2-1|.|.|12
TGTGCCAGCAGCGGGGGGTACAATGAGCAGTTCTTC
CASSGGYNEQFF
>TRBV27|TRBJ1-2|.|.|13
TGTGCCAGCTCTTCCCCCCCAGGGTTGGGCTACACCTTC
CASSSPPGLGYTF
>TRBV7-2|TRBJ2-5|.|.|14
TGTGCCAGCAGCTTTGGGTACAGGCGAGAGACCCAGTACTTC
CASSFGYRRETQYF
>TRBV4-1|TRBJ1-1|.|.|17
TGCGCCAGCAGCCAAGATAAGTCTGGGGCGATGAACACTGAAGCTTTCTTT
CASSQDKSGAMNTEAFF
>TRBV7-6|TRBJ1-6|.|.|18
TGTGCCAGCAGTTCTCTCCGCGGGGTACGGAGTAATAATTCACCCCTCCACTTT
CASSSLRGVRSNNSPLHF
>TRBV27|TRBJ2-1|.|TRBD2|18
TGTGCCAGCAGTTTCCTCACTTGGACTAGCGAAACCTACAATGAGCAGTTCTTC
CASSFLTWTSETYNEQFF
>TRBV19|TRBJ2-1|.|.|17
TGTGCCAGTAGTATTCCCCTCGCCTCACTCTCCTACAATGAGCAGTTCTTC
CASSIPLASLSYNEQFF
>TRBV27|TRBJ2-5|.|TRBD2|16
TGTGCCAGCAGAGAATTTTCTAGCGGGGGTCAAGAGACCCAGTACTTC
CASREFSSGGQETQYF
>TRBV6-5|TRBJ1-1|.|.|13
TGTGCCAGCAGCCCCCCCGCGTACACTGAAGCTTTCTTT
CASSPPAYTEAFF
>TRBV29-1|TRBJ2-2|.|TRBD1|12
TGCAGCGTTGCAGGGGGTGCTGGGGAGCTGTTTTTT
CSVAGGAGELFF
>TRBV6-5|TRBJ1-5|once|TRBD1|13
TGTGCCAGCACGAGAACAGGGGATCAGCCCCAGCATTTT
CASTRTGDQPQHF
>TRBV9|TRBJ1-3|.|.|15
TGTGCCAGCAGCGACAGGGACCCCTCTGGAAACACCATATATTTT
CASSDRDPSGNTIYF
>TRBV14|TRBJ2-1|.|TRBD2|15
TGTGCCAGCAGCCGGGGGGGTACCATCTACAATGAGCAGTTCTTC
CASSRGGTIYNEQFF
>TRBV7-3|TRBJ1-2|.|TRBD1|16
TGTGCCAGCAGCTTAACCAAGACTGCGACAGGGGATGGCTACACCTTC
CASSLTKTATGDGYTF
>TRBV6-1|TRBJ1-1|.|.|13
TGTGCCAGCAGTGAAAGATACGGCACTGAAGCTTTCTTT
CASSERYGTEAFF
>TRBV6-1|TRBJ2-2|.|TRBD1|15
TGTGCCAGCAGTGATCAGGGGGTGGGAACCGGGGAGCTGTTTTTT
CASSDQGVGTGELFF
>TRBV27|TRBJ2-5|.|.|13
TGTGCCAGCAGTCGGTTTAACGGAGAGACCCAGTACTTC
CASSRFNGETQYF
>TRBV7-2|TRBJ2-1|.|.|15
TGTGCCAGCAGCTCGACACAGGGACCCTACAATGAGCAGTTCTTC
CASSSTQGPYNEQFF
>TRBV18|TRBJ2-1|.|.|15
TGTGCCAGCTCACTCGACAAAGGCTCCTACAATGAGCAGTTCTTC
CASSLDKGSYNEQFF
>TRBV6-5|TRBJ1-2|.|TRBD1|14
TGTGCCAGTGGACCGGGACAGGGTAACTATGGCTACACCTTC
CASGPGQGNYGYTF
>TRBV9|TRBJ1-2|.|.|15
TGTGCCAGCAGCGTAGGGGCAGGAACTAACTATGGCTACACCTTC
CASSVGAGTNYGYTF
>TRBV12-3/TRBV12-4|TRBJ1-1|.|.|13
TGTGCCAGCAGGAAGGACCGGGGGACTGAAGCTTTCTTT
CASRKDRGTEAFF